Here is one T cell receptor beta chain with its context. This entry belongs to a study of tumor and adjacent non-tumor tissue in lung cancer. Looked up from germline, CDR1 is SGHRS and CDR2 is YFSETQ. Losses at the gene ends were 1 base for V and 5 bases for J; bases not matched to a gene: 9. CDR3 length: 17 residues. RNA was extracted from bulk tissue without any cell sorting. This non-tumor lung sample came from over 3 cm beyond the tumor edge. A modified ARM-PCR protocol with three rounds of nested PCR amplified TCRbeta. TCRdb itself ran the multiplex PCR reads through MiXCR, one entry per CDR3 protein. The data show about 50,000 distinct CDR3 sequences, about 79% seen once.

The sequenced sample was distant non-tumor lung tissue. This chain links TRBV5-1 with TRBJ1-5, with 10 bases that match TRBD1. This TCR was recovered from a woman aged 55-70 years with non-small cell lung cancer. CDR3 nucleotide sequence: TGCGCCAGCAGCTTGTTTCATCCGGACAGGGGGTATCAGCCCCAGCATTTT. Its translation is CASSLFHPDRGYQPQHF.